This record concerns one T cell receptor (beta chain) sequence. These data originate in a study of response to subunit inactivated influenza vaccine. Each CDR3 protein gets one entry after TCRdb re-called the RT-PCR reads with MiXCR. The sample shows 500,000 or so distinct CDR3 sequences, 15% to 20% of them seen only once. Germline CDR1 is DFQATT and CDR2 is SNEGSKA (reference sequence). Trimming stripped 6 bases from V and 2 bases from J, with 13 bases between. CDR3 length: 13 residues. The source was CD4+ T cells sorted from PBMCs, collected less than 30 months after vaccination. The chain carries TRBV20-1 and TRBJ1-2; the D is unclear. This clonotype was obtained from a man aged 45 to 75 who received an inactivated influenza vaccine. The CDR3 DNA reads as TGCAGTGCGACGGGTCGGCAGAACTATGGCTACACCTTC. It translates to CSATGRQNYGYTF.